A single sample gave rise to the 29 T cell receptor beta chains below, sequenced in a study of blood T cell repertoires in COVID-19. This table comes from immunoSEQ multiplex PCR, and its TCRdb copy is limited to in-frame clones, with some not included. The sample lists 300,000 to 450,000 clones, around 85% occurring once. Source material: peripheral blood. These receptor sequences come from a woman under 30 with acute or convalescent COVID-19.

The J gene is TRBJ2-1, the V gene TRBV2, with D maybe TRBD1 (5 bases). Germline V gene lookup returns CDR1 SNHLY and CDR2 FYNNEI. Deletions cut 8 bases from V and 0 bases from J, with 14 bases between. The CDR3 runs to 15 residues. The CDR3 here is CASGAILGSYNEQFF. The CDR3 nucleotides are TGTGCCAGCGGGGCAATTCTCGGCTCCTACAATGAGCAGTTCTTC. The full variable domain, its missing parts supplied by reference TRBV2 and TRBJ2-1, is EPEVTQTPSHQVTQMGQEVILRCVPISNHLYFYWYRQILGQKVEFLVSFYNNEISEKSEIFDDQFSVERPDGSNFTLKIRSTKLEDSAMYFCASGAILGSYNEQFFGPGTRLTVL.

This sequence joins TRBV2 and TRBJ2-7, with a possible D match to TRBD1 (6 bases). Germline CDR1 is SNHLY and CDR2 is FYNNEI. This CDR3 spans 16 amino acids. V was cut by 7 bases and J by 2 bases, with 21 bases left in between. The CDR3 loop reads CASTGTGIKSAYEQYF. DNA of the CDR3: TGTGCCAGCACTGGCACAGGGATAAAGTCAGCCTACGAGCAGTACTTC.

The chain couples TRBV15 to TRBJ2-7, with TRBD2 identical over 7 bases. The CDR3 runs 14 residues. Looked up from germline, CDR1 is LNHNV and CDR2 is YYDKDF (reference sequence). J gave up 2 bases and V 5 bases, and 6 bases lay outside the gene matches. Here the CDR3 reads CATSFRGVTYEQYF. In nucleotides, the CDR3 is TGTGCCACCAGCTTCCGGGGGGTCACCTACGAGCAGTACTTC.

The V and J genes are TRBV27 and TRBJ1-1; D not certain. Deletions cut 10 bases from V and 10 bases from J, with 13 bases between. This CDR3 region has 10 residues. Germline V gene data show CDR1 as MNHEY and CDR2 as SMNVEV (reference sequence). CDR3 sequence: CAKLPSGAFF. CDR3 in DNA: TGTGCCAAATTACCCTCGGGAGCTTTCTTT.

The chain couples TRBV2 to TRBJ2-3; possibly TRBD1 for D (5 bases). Trimming took 7 bases from V and 2 from J, leaving 13 bases between them. The CDR3 loop spans 14 amino acids. Per germline, CDR1 SNHLY and CDR2 FYNNEI. The CDR3 spells CASTADRNTDTQYF. CDR3 bases: TGTGCCAGCACCGCAGACAGAAACACAGATACGCAGTATTTT.

The chain links TRBV6-4 to TRBJ2-3; 11 nucleotides line up with TRBD2. Germline CDR1 and CDR2: MRHNA and SNTAGT. V lost 6 bases to trimming and J lost 1 base; unmatched junction nucleotides: 6. CDR3 length equals 16 residues. The DNA for the CDR3 is TGTGCCAGCAGCGTACTAGCGGGAGTTGGCACAGATACGCAGTATTTT. Protein product: CASSVLAGVGTDTQYF.

The chain links TRBV5-1 to TRBJ1-6, with 7 bases lining up with TRBD1. Trimming at V came to 5 bases and at J to 6 bases, leaving 8 bases not matched to a gene. CDR1 and CDR2 (germline): SGHRS, YFSETQ. CDR3 length: 15 residues. CDR3 in amino acids: CASSRAGGGNSPLHF. CDR3 DNA: TGCGCCAGCAGTCGCGCAGGGGGTGGTAATTCACCCCTCCACTTT. Full variable domain (rest looked up from reference TRBV5-1 and TRBJ1-6): KAGVTQTPRYLIKTRGQQVTLSCSPISGHRSVSWYQQTPGQGLQFLFEYFSETQRNKGNFPGRFSGRQFSNSRSEMNVSTLELGDSALYLCASSRAGGGNSPLHFGNGTRLTVT.

The V call is TRBV14, the J call TRBJ2-2, with TRBD1 matching 7 bases. Per the germline V gene, CDR1 is SGHDN and CDR2 is FVKESK. Germline trimming cut 4 bases from V and 6 bases from J; bases unmatched to any gene: 11. The CDR3 contains 16 residues. The chain's CDR3 is CASSPHLSDRAGELFF. The DNA of the CDR3 is TGTGCCAGCAGCCCGCATTTATCCGACAGGGCCGGGGAGCTGTTTTTT.

V usage is TRBV6-1 and J usage is TRBJ1-5; D is perhaps TRBD1 (6 bases). Germline-derived CDR1 and CDR2 are MNHNS and SASEGT. The CDR3 is 15 amino acids. Trimming shortened V by 1 base and J by 9 bases, and 16 bases separated the two germline ends. The CDR3 reads CASSEEVGGLRPQHF. As DNA, the CDR3 is TGTGCCAGCAGTGAAGAGGTGGGGGGGCTCCGGCCCCAGCATTTT.

The chain links TRBV20-1 to TRBJ1-1; D call uncertain. Per the germline V gene, CDR1 is DFQATT and CDR2 is SNEGSKA (reference sequence). V lost 3 bases and J lost 0, with 11 bases in between. The CDR3 sequence is 14 residues long. The CDR3 coding sequence is TGCAGTGCTAGTTTCGCAGATTTGAACACTGAAGCTTTCTTT. This sequence encodes CSASFADLNTEAFF.

J is TRBJ2-7 and V is TRBV18, with TRBD1 identical over 10 bases. V dropped 0 bases and J dropped 4; count of bases not matched to a gene: 3. The CDR3 loop spans 15 amino acids. Germline assignment: CDR1 KGHSH and CDR2 LQKENI. The CDR3 nucleotides are TGTGCCAGCTCACCACCGGGACAGGGGAGGTACGAGCAGTACTTC. Encoded protein: CASSPPGQGRYEQYF.

This chain connects TRBV21-1 to TRBJ1-4; the table's D call TRBD1 went unverified against the DNA. TRBV21-1 is shown as a pseudogene. The CDR3 covers 17 residues. For the CDR3, the DNA is TGTGCCAGCAGCAAAGGCGTACAGGGGGGCTCTAGTGAAAAACTGTTTTTT. This sequence encodes CASSKGVQGGSSEKLFF.

J is TRBJ1-3 and V is TRBV14, with 7 bases fitting TRBD1. The V gene's germline CDR1 is SGHDN and CDR2 FVKESK. J gave up 8 bases and V 5 bases, and 6 bases lay outside the gene matches. The CDR3 consists of 13 residues. The CDR3 sequence is CASSYIRGDTIYF. In DNA, the CDR3 is TGTGCCAGCAGCTACATCAGGGGGGACACCATATATTTT.

The rearrangement links TRBV19 to TRBJ2-7, with D possibly TRBD1 on 5 matching bases. CDR1 and CDR2 (germline): LNHDA, SQIVND (reference sequence). Trimming pared 1 base from V and 5 bases from J, leaving 15 bases between. The CDR3 is 15 residues long. The CDR3 sequence is CASSIAYGHVHEQYF. CDR3 bases: TGTGCCAGTAGTATAGCCTACGGACACGTCCACGAGCAGTACTTC. Filled out from reference TRBV19 and TRBJ2-7, the complete variable domain reads DGGITQSPKYLFRKEGQNVTLSCEQNLNHDAMYWYRQDPGQGLRLIYYSQIVNDFQKGDIAEGYSVSREKKESFPLTVTSAQKNPTAFYLCASSIAYGHVHEQYFGPGTRLTVT.

The chain employs TRBV13 and TRBJ2-3, with unresolved D. Trimming shortened V by 0 bases and J by 3 bases, and 4 bases separated the two germline ends. The CDR3 loop spans 13 amino acids. The V gene's germline CDR1 is PRHDT and CDR2 FYEKMQ (reference sequence). CDR3 DNA: TGTGCCAGCAGCTTAGGCGGTACAGATACGCAGTATTTT. Amino acid sequence: CASSLGGTDTQYF.

This clone was detected once. V is TRBV10-1 and J is TRBJ2-5; 7 bases match TRBD2. The germline gives CDR1 WNHNN, CDR2 SYGVQD (reference sequence). CDR3 length: 17 residues. V was pared by 0 bases and J by 0 bases, with 7 bases of the junction left unmatched. The CDR3 spells CASSESGGLTNQETQYF. As DNA, the CDR3 is TGCGCCAGCAGTGAGTCTGGGGGACTAACGAACCAAGAGACCCAGTACTTC.

The CDR3 coding sequence is TGTGCCAGCAGCCAAGATGTAGCGGGGACGAACACCGGGGAGCTGTTTTTT. It specifies CASSQDVAGTNTGELFF. The V call is TRBV3-1 (or the pseudogene TRBV3-2), the J call TRBJ2-2; TRBD2 matches 8 bases. Germline CDR1 is LGHDT and CDR2 is YNNKEL (reference sequence). This CDR3 has 17 amino acids. The V segment lost 0 bases and the J segment 0 bases; nucleotides outside the gene matches: 3.

In its sample, this clone was seen once. The CDR3: CASSLWRGTGTDTQYF. CDR3 in DNA: TGTGCCAGTAGTTTGTGGAGGGGAACTGGCACAGATACGCAGTATTTT. This chain uses TRBV19 with TRBJ2-3; a weak D match, TRBD2 (6 bases). The V gene lost 5 bases and the J gene lost 1 base, with 16 bases spanning the gap. The CDR3 is 16 amino acids. Germline V CDR1 and CDR2: LNHDA, SQIVND (reference sequence).

The chain couples TRBV19 to TRBJ1-5, with D maybe TRBD1 (5 bases). The CDR3 contains 17 residues. CDR1 is LNHDA and CDR2 is SQIVND in the germline V gene (reference sequence). With 3 bases removed from V and 1 base from J, the gap between germline ends came to 16 bases. CDR3 bases: TGTGCCAGTAGTATCTGGCAGGGTGAAAGAAGCAATCAGCCCCAGCATTTT. This sequence encodes CASSIWQGERSNQPQHF. Full variable domain (rest looked up from reference TRBV19 and TRBJ1-5): DGGITQSPKYLFRKEGQNVTLSCEQNLNHDAMYWYRQDPGQGLRLIYYSQIVNDFQKGDIAEGYSVSREKKESFPLTVTSAQKNPTAFYLCASSIWQGERSNQPQHFGDGTRLSIL.

This sequence joins TRBV6-1 and TRBJ2-6; D gene unclear. This CDR3 has 15 residues. Between the trimmed V and J ends, which lost 2 bases and 0 bases, there was a span of 5 bases. CDR1 is MNHNS, CDR2 SASEGT, per germline. CDR3 residues: CASSEQNSGANVLTF. Written as DNA, the CDR3 is TGTGCCAGCAGTGAACAGAACTCTGGGGCCAACGTCCTGACTTTC.

The CDR3 sequence is CASSLSGTGWGYTF. In nucleotides, the CDR3 is TGTGCCAGCAGCCTATCGGGGACAGGATGGGGCTACACCTTC. The chain is built from TRBV9 and TRBJ1-2, with TRBD1 identical over 8 bases. This CDR3 has 14 amino acids. With 4 bases clipped from V and 8 bases from J, the junction kept 10 bases outside the gene matches. Germline V gene lookup returns CDR1 SGDLS and CDR2 YYNGEE.

J is TRBJ1-6 and V is TRBV7-9; 7 bases line up with TRBD1. Trimming at V came to 5 bases and at J to 4 bases, leaving 2 bases not matched to a gene. Looked up from germline, CDR1 is SEHNR and CDR2 is FQNEAQ (reference sequence). This CDR3 comprises 14 residues. In nucleotides, the CDR3 is TGTGCCAGCAGCCCGACAGGGTATAATTCACCCCTCCACTTT. The encoded protein is CASSPTGYNSPLHF.

The CDR3 DNA sequence: TGTGCCACCAGTGGTCCGGGACTGACAGATACGCAGTATTTT. Translating it yields CATSGPGLTDTQYF. The chain combines TRBV24-1 with TRBJ2-3; a weak D match, TRBD2 (6 bases). This CDR3 has 14 residues. V was clipped by 5 bases and J by 3 bases, with 11 bases between them. Germline V gene sequence: CDR1 KGHDR, CDR2 SFDVKD.

This clone was detected only once. J is TRBJ2-3 and V is TRBV20-1, with D maybe TRBD2 (6 bases). With 3 bases removed from V and 6 bases from J, the gap between germline ends came to 19 bases. The CDR3 is 15 amino acids. CDR1 and CDR2 from the germline V gene are DFQATT and SNEGSKA (reference sequence). This CDR3 is CSASFFGTRPDTQYF. CDR3 DNA sequence: TGCAGTGCTAGTTTTTTCGGGACTCGCCCGGATACGCAGTATTTT.

The chain carries TRBV6-5 and TRBJ1-2; 8 bases are a match to TRBD1. The CDR3 runs 16 residues. Germline assignment: CDR1 MNHEY and CDR2 SVGAGI. Trimming at V came to 2 bases and at J to 4 bases, leaving 9 bases not matched to a gene. The CDR3 sequence is CASSYPTGEDSYGYTF. The CDR3 nucleotides read TGTGCCAGCAGTTACCCGACAGGGGAAGATAGCTATGGCTACACCTTC.

The table lists this clone with a count of one. The gene calls are TRBV9 and TRBJ2-3, with a weak D call TRBD1 (6 bases). The CDR3 is made up of 15 amino acids. Germline assignment: CDR1 SGDLS and CDR2 YYNGEE. Trimming took off 0 bases at V and 1 base at J, with 9 bases between the two ends. The CDR3 bases are TGTGCCAGCAGCGTAGGGCCAGGGGGCACAGATACGCAGTATTTT. The encoded protein is CASSVGPGGTDTQYF.

The chain carries TRBV19 and TRBJ2-7, with 8 bases matching TRBD1. Germline V gives CDR1 LNHDA, CDR2 SQIVND (reference sequence). V shed 5 bases, J shed 1 base, and the junction held 7 bases outside the gene matches. There are 15 residues in the CDR3. The CDR3 loop reads CASSPGQGRSYEQYF. CDR3 DNA: TGTGCCAGTAGTCCTGGACAGGGACGATCCTACGAGCAGTACTTC.

The rearrangement uses TRBV28 and TRBJ1-4; no firm D call. CDR3 length equals 12 residues. In germline, CDR1 is MDHEN, CDR2 SYDVKM. V dropped 4 bases and J dropped 5 bases, with 5 bases sitting between them. This chain's CDR3 is CASSSSNEKLFF. In DNA form, the CDR3 reads TGTGCCAGCAGTTCCTCCAATGAAAAACTGTTTTTT.

The chain employs TRBV10-3 and TRBJ1-2; D is uncertain. Germline assignment: CDR1 ENHRY and CDR2 SYGVKD. V was trimmed by 2 bases and J by 2 bases, leaving 12 bases between them. The CDR3 runs 15 residues. The CDR3 DNA is TGTGCCATCAGTGAGGAAGAGAGCGCAAACTATGGCTACACCTTC. This encodes CAISEEESANYGYTF.